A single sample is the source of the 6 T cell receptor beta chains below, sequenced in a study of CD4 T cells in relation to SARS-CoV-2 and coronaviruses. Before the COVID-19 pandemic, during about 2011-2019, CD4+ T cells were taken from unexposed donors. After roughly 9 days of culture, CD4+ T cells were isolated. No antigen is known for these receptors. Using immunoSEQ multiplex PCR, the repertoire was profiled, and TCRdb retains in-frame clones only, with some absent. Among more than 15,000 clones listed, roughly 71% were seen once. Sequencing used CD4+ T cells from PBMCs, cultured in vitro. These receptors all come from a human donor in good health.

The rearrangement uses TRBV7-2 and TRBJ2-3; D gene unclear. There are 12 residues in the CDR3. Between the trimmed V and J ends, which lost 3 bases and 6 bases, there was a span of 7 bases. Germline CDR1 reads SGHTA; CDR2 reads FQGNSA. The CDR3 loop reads CASSFFSDTQYF. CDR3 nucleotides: TGTGCCAGCAGCTTTTTTAGCGATACGCAGTATTTT.

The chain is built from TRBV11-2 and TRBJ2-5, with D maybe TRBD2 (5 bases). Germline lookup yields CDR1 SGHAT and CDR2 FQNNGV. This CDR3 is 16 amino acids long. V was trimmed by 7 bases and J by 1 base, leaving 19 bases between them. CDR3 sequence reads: CASTLGWGAVQETQYF. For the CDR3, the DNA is TGTGCCAGCACCCTCGGTTGGGGAGCGGTCCAAGAGACCCAGTACTTC.

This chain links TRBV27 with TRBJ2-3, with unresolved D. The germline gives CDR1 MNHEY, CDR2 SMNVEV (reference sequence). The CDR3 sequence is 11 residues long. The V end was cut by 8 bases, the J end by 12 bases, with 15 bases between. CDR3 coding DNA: TGTGCCAGCGGTTCGGTTCAGTTCCAGTATTTT. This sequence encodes CASGSVQFQYF.

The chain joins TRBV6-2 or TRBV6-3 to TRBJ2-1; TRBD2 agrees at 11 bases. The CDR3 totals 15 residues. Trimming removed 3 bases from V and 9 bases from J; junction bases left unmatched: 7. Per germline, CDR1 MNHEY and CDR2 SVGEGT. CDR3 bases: TGTGCCAGCAGTTATAATCCTAGCGGGAGGATTGAGCAGTTCTTC. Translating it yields CASSYNPSGRIEQFF.

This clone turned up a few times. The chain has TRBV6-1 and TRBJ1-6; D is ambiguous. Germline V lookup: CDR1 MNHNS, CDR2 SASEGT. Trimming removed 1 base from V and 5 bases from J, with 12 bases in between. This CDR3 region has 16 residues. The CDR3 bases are TGTGCCAGCAGTGAAGTACGGGCAGCAAATAATTCACCCCTCCACTTT. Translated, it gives CASSEVRAANNSPLHF.

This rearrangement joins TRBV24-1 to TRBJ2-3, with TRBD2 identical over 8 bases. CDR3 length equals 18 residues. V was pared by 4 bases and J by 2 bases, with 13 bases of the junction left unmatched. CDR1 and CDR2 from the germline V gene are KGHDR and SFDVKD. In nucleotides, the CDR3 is TGTGCCACCAGTGACTTAGCCCGGGGGGGGATCCCCACAGATACGCAGTATTTT. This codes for CATSDLARGGIPTDTQYF.